This paragraph covers one TCR beta chain sequence. As yet, its antigen is unknown. TCR beta CDR3 regions were amplified from RNA. Using the HTBI primer set, a first-round RT-PCR was run on the TCR CDR3. TCRdb reprocessed the multiplex PCR reads via MiXCR and lists one record per CDR3 protein. The sample includes 550,000 to 700,000 distinct CDR3 sequences, more than 45% seen only once; the top ten take over 15%. CDR3 size: 15 residues. Trimming took 6 bases from V and 1 from J, leaving 10 bases between them. In germline, CDR1 is MNHNS, CDR2 SASEGT. This sample stems from a study of T cells in Graves' hyperthyroidism and ophthalmopathy. Study-wide results and caveats: It was a median roughly 6.5 months before onset that the model predicted ophthalmopathy. Researchers report that a 13 V-J model separated ophthalmopathy from stable hyperthyroidism.

The receptor's source is an adult woman with Graves' disease, either hyperthyroidism or ophthalmopathy (not recorded which). V gene TRBV6-1 combines with J gene TRBJ2-6; perhaps TRBD2 as D (5 bases). The specimen was peripheral blood or thyroid tissue (not recorded which). The CDR3: CASRAEGSGANVLTF. CDR3 in DNA: TGTGCCAGCAGGGCTGAGGGATCTGGGGCCAACGTCCTGACTTTC.